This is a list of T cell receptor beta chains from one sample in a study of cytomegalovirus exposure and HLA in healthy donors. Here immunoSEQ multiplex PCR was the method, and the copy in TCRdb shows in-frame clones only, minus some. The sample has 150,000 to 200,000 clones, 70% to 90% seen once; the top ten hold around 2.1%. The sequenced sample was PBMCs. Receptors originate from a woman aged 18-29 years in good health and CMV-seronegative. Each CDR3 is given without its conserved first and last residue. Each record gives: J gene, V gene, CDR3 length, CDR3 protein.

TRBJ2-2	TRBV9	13	ASSVGGRGSGELF
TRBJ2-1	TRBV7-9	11	ASSLLSINEQF
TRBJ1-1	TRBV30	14	AWGLPWRGRNTEAF
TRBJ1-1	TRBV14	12	ASSQRIAGFEAF
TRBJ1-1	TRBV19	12	ASFSGQGGTEAF
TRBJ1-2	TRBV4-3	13	ASSQVAGMNYGYT
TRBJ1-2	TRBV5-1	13	ASSFSTSEGYGYT
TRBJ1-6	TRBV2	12	ASSGDRRYSPLH
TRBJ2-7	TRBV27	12	ASSILGGAYEQY
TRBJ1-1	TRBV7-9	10	ASSFRRAEAF
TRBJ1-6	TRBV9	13	ASSVEEGVGSPLH
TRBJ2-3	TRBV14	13	ASSLLTSGTDTQY
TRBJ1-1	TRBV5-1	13	ASTRTGQRGTEAF
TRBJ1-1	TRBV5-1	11	ASSPGGGPEAF
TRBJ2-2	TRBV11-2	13	ASSLGLVSGGELF
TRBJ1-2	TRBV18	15	ASSPSAGGRDIYGYT
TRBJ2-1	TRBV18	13	ASSAGSSSYNEQF
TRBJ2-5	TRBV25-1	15	ASSGDRGPHLQETQY
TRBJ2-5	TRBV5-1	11	ASSLLTGETQY
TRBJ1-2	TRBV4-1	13	ASSYTTAATYGYT
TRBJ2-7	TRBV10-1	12	ASSVTTVDYEQY
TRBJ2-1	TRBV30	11	AWSDGGDNEQF
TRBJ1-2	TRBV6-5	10	ASGDSPYGYT
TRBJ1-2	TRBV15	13	ATSRDPRDSGGYT
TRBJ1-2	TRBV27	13	ASSLRGGAIWGYT
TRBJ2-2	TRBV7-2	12	ASSYLLNTGELF
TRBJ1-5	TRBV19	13	ASSLTGTAVQPQH
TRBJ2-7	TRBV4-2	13	ASSQERAVTYEQY
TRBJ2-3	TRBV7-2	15	ASSSPQEATGRDTQY
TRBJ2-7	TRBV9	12	ASSPYSGAYEQY
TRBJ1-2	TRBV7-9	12	ASSLNEGQREDT
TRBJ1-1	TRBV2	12	ASSVGGQLAEAF
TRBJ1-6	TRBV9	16	ASSAEPTGTGYNSPLH
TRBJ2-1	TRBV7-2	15	ASSLRTSGTNKNEQF
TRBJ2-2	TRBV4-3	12	ASSFTRSYGELF
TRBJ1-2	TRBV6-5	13	ASRRPGQGAYGYT
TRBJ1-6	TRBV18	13	ASSPLGQGNSPLH
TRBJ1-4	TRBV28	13	ASSLMGASNEKLF
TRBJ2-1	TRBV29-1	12	SAENPGLAGEQF
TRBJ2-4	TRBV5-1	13	ASSLALAGKNIQY
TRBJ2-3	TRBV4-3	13	ASSGRDRASDTQY
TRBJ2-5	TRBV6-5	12	ASSRTGHSETQY